The text below deals with one T cell receptor beta chain. Antigen specificity is unknown. The V end lost 0 bases, the J end lost 7 bases, and 10 bases lay between the germline ends. Germline V gene lookup returns CDR1 SGHNT and CDR2 YYREEE (reference sequence). The CDR3 runs to 13 residues. The data are from a study of cytomegalovirus exposure and HLA in healthy donors. Findings of the study overall: Most TCR sequences showed up rarely, but some public TCRs showed up in many donors.

Using immunoSEQ multiplex PCR, the repertoire was profiled, and TCRdb retains in-frame clones only, with some absent. This sample carries 200,000 to 250,000 clones, more than 85% of them seen once, and the ten largest clones take more than 10%. The sample comprised PBMCs. The TCR originated in a man between 18 and 35 years old in good health and CMV-seropositive. The chain links TRBV5-4 to TRBJ1-1, with D maybe TRBD1 (5 bases). The CDR3 bases are TGTGCCAGCAGCTTGGAGGGGCACGGTGAAGCTTTCTTT. Translating it yields CASSLEGHGEAFF.